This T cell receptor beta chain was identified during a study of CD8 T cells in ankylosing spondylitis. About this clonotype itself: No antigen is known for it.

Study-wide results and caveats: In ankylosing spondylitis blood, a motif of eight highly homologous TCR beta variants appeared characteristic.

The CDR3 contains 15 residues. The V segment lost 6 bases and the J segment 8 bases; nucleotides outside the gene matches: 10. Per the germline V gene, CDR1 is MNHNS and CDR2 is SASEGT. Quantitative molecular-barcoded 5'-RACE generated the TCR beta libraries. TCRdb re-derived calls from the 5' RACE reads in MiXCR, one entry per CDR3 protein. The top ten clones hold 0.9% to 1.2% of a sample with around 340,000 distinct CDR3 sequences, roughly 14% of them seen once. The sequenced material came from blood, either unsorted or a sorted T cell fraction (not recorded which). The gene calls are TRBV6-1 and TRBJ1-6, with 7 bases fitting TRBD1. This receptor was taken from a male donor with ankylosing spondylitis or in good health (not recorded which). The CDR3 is CASSLGQPLDSPLHF. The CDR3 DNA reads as TGTGCCAGCAGCCTGGGACAGCCGCTAGATTCACCCCTCCACTTT.